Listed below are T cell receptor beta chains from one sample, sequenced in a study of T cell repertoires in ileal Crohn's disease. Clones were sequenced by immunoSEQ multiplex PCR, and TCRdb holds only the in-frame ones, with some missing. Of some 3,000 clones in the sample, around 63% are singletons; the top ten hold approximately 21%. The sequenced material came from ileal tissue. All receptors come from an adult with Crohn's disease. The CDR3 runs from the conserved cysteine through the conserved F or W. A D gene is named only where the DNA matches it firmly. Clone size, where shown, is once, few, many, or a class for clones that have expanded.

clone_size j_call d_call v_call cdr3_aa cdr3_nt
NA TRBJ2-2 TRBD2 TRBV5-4 CASSQGTSATQELFF TGTGCCAGCAGCCAGGGGACTAGCGCAACCCAGGAGCTGTTTTTT
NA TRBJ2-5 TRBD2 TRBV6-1 CASSEVPSGGVETQYF TGTGCCAGCAGTGAAGTCCCTAGCGGGGGGGTGGAGACCCAGTACTTC
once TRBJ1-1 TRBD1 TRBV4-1 CASSYRTGSQFTEAFF TGCGCCAGCAGCTACCGGACAGGGTCCCAGTTCACTGAAGCTTTCTTT
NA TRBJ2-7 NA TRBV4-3 CASSTSFQTAYEQYF TGCGCCAGCAGTACAAGCTTCCAGACAGCCTACGAGCAGTACTTC
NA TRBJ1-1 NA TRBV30 CAWNPGRNTEAFF TGTGCCTGGAACCCGGGAAGAAACACTGAAGCTTTCTTT
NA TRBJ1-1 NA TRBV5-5 CASSLVGYRESEAFF TGTGCCAGCAGCTTGGTAGGTTACAGGGAATCGGAAGCTTTCTTT
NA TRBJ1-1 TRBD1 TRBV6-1 CASSSSDRPNTEAFF TGTGCCAGCAGTAGTTCGGACAGGCCGAACACTGAAGCTTTCTTT
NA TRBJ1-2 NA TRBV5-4 CASSLAPGGLYGYTF TGTGCCAGCAGCTTGGCTCCGGGGGGGCTCTATGGCTACACCTTC
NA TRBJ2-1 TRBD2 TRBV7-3 CASTRTGTSPNNEQFF TGTGCCAGCACCCGAACCGGGACTAGCCCTAACAATGAGCAGTTCTTC
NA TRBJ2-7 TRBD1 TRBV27 CASSLLPGTAAYEQYF TGTGCCAGCAGTCTTCTCCCCGGGACAGCCGCCTACGAGCAGTACTTC
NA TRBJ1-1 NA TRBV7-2 CASSAEGARYTEAFF TGTGCCAGCAGCGCCGAAGGGGCAAGGTACACTGAAGCTTTCTTT
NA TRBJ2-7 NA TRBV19 CATKGRVGQSEQYF TGTGCCACTAAAGGGAGGGTAGGACAGAGTGAGCAGTACTTC
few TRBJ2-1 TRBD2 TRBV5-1 CASSTLAGGSAEQFF TGCGCCAGCAGCACCCTAGCGGGGGGTTCGGCCGAGCAGTTCTTC
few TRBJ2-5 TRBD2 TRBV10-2 CASSWGGQETQYF TGCGCCAGCAGTTGGGGGGGCCAAGAGACCCAGTACTTC
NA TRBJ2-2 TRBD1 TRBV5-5 CASSLAAGGESGELFF TGTGCCAGCAGCTTGGCGGCAGGGGGCGAGAGCGGGGAGCTGTTTTTT
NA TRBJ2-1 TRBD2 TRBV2 CASSEPDTGGKYNEQFF TGTGCCAGCAGCGAACCTGACACGGGGGGGAAGTACAATGAGCAGTTCTTC
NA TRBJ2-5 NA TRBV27 CASSFSSRGGETQYF TGTGCCAGCAGTTTTTCTAGCAGGGGAGGGGAGACCCAGTACTTC
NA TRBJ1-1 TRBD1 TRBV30 CAWSIGQGTTEAFF TGTGCCTGGAGTATAGGACAGGGGACCACTGAAGCTTTCTTT
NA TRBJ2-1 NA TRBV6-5 CASSSLQFRTYNEQFF TGTGCCAGCAGTTCTTTACAGTTCAGAACCTACAATGAGCAGTTCTTC
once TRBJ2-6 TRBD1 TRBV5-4 CASSSGGSGANVLTF TGTGCCAGCAGTTCAGGGGGCTCTGGGGCCAACGTCCTGACTTTC
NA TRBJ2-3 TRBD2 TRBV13 CASSLGGDSTDTQYF TGTGCCAGCAGCTTGGGGGGGGACAGCACAGATACGCAGTATTTT
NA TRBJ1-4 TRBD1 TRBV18 CASSPRTGLDNEKLFF TGTGCCAGCTCACCGCGGACAGGGTTGGATAATGAAAAACTGTTTTTT
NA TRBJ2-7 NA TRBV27 CASSVAQGLGEQYF TGTGCCAGCAGTGTTGCACAGGGATTGGGGGAGCAGTACTTC
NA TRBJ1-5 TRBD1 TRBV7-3 CASSPRTGGPYQPQHF TGTGCCAGCAGCCCCAGGACAGGGGGCCCCTATCAGCCCCAGCATTTT
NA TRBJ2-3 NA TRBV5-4 CASSPGTTSTDTQYF TGTGCCAGCAGCCCAGGGACAACTAGCACAGATACGCAGTATTTT
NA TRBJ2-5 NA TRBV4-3 CASSHLPSVQETQYF TGCGCCAGCAGCCACTTGCCCAGCGTACAAGAGACCCAGTACTTC
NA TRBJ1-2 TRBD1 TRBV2 CASQNRGGYGYTF TGTGCCAGCCAGAACAGGGGCGGCTATGGCTACACCTTC
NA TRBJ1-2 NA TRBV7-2 CASSLDFAAGINYGYTF TGTGCCAGCAGCTTAGACTTTGCTGCAGGGATTAACTATGGCTACACCTTC
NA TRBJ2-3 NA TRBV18 CASSAQGRTDTQYF TGTGCCAGCTCAGCCCAGGGTAGAACAGATACGCAGTATTTT
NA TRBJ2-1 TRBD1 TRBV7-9 CASSSTLDRGGYEQFF TGTGCCAGCAGCTCTACTCTGGACAGGGGCGGATATGAGCAGTTCTTC
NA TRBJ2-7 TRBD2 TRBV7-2 CASLAGREQYF TGTGCCAGCCTAGCGGGGCGCGAGCAGTACTTC
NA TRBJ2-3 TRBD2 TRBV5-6 CASSSRGGLLDTQYF TGTGCCAGCAGCTCGCGGGGGGGCCTTTTAGATACGCAGTATTTT
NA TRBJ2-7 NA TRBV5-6 CASSVTPRVVEQYF TGTGCCAGCAGCGTGACTCCGCGGGTGGTCGAGCAGTACTTC
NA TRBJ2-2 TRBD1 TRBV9 CASSAGQGTGELFF TGTGCCAGCAGCGCCGGACAGGGTACCGGGGAGCTGTTTTTT
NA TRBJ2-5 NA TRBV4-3 CASSRDSGLQETQYF TGCGCCAGCAGCCGAGATTCGGGACTTCAAGAGACCCAGTACTTC
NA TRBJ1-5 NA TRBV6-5 CASSPVLSGNQPQHF TGTGCCAGCAGTCCCGTGTTGAGTGGCAATCAGCCCCAGCATTTT
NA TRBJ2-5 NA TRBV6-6 CASSYQASQETQYF TGTGCCAGCAGTTACCAGGCATCCCAAGAGACCCAGTACTTC
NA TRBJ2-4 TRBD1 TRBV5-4 CASSPMTGEGAKNIQYF TGTGCCAGCAGCCCGATGACAGGGGAAGGAGCCAAAAACATTCAGTACTTC
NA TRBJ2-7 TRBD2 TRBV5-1 CASSRSGIPYEQYF TGCGCCAGCAGCCGTAGCGGGATTCCCTACGAGCAGTACTTC
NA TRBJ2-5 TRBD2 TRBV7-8 CASSLATRGSHQTQYF TGTGCCAGCAGCTTAGCGACGCGGGGGAGTCATCAGACCCAGTACTTC
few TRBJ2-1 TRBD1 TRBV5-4 CASSLGTGQFNEQFF TGTGCCAGCAGCTTGGGGACGGGACAGTTCAATGAGCAGTTCTTC
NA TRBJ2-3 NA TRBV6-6 CASSYSAGPRTDTQYF TGTGCCAGCAGTTACTCGGCGGGGCCTCGCACAGATACGCAGTATTTT
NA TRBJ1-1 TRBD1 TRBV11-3 CASSNGDRNTEAFF TGTGCCAGCAGCAACGGGGACAGGAACACTGAAGCTTTCTTT